This entry concerns a single T cell receptor (beta chain). Its specificity is not known. TCRdb keeps only in-frame clones here, not all; method: immunoSEQ multiplex PCR. The data show 160,000 or so clones, with around four fifths seen just once and around 2.4% held by the top ten. The sample belongs to a study of cytomegalovirus exposure and HLA in healthy donors. Findings and caveats of the study: Confirmation was obtained in vitro that a few CMV-associated chains are specific for CMV antigens.

V was cut by 0 bases and J by 11 bases, with 14 bases left in between. CDR1 MGHRA and CDR2 YSYEKL come from the germline V gene. The CDR3 extends over 14 amino acids. The sequencing sample was made of PBMCs. This receptor was identified in a young man in good health and CMV-seropositive. The chain has TRBV4-1 and TRBJ1-3, with D tentatively TRBD1 (6 bases). The CDR3: CASSQDPLDSSIYF. CDR3 bases: TGCGCCAGCAGCCAAGATCCCCTGGACAGCTCCATATATTTT.